This TCR beta chain was captured by sequencing in a study of a mutant IDH1 vaccine in newly diagnosed glioma. Whole-study context: Of the patients given treatment, approximately 60% were male and approximately 38% were female, and a mean age of roughly 40 years was recorded.

Noted time point: baseline, week 1 (first vaccination visit). Treatment meaning: pre-vaccination baseline after standard-of-care therapy. The CDR3 consists of 15 residues. Germline CDR1 is KGHSH and CDR2 is LQKENI. Trimming stripped 4 bases from V and 1 base from J, with 13 bases between. The protocol was immunoSEQ multiplex PCR, while the TCRdb copy is restricted to in-frame clones and leaves out a portion. Of approximately 92,000 clones in the sample, around 80% were seen once. This sample comprised PBMCs, obtained from a glioma patient treated with radiotherapy, temozolomide or both. The receptor was derived from a man aged 35 to 55 with glioma. The chain couples TRBV18 to TRBJ1-1; a weak D match, TRBD1 (6 bases). CDR3 loop: CASSQETGQNTEAFF. The CDR3, as DNA: TGTGCCAGCTCACAAGAAACAGGGCAGAACACTGAAGCTTTCTTT.